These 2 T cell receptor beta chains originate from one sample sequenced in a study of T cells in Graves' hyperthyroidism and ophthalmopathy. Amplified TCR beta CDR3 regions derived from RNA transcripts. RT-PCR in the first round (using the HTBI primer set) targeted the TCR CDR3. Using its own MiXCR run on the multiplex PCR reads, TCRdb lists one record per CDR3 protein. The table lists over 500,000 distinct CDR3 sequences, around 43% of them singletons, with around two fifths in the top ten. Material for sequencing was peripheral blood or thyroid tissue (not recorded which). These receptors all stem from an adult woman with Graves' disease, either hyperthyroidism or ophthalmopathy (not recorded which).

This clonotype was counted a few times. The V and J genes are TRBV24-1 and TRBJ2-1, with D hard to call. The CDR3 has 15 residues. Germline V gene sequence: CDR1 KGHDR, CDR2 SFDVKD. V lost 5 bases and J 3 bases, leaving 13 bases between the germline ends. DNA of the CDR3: TGTGCCACCAGTGCCAACACCCGGCACTACAATGAGCAGTTCTTC. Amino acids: CATSANTRHYNEQFF.

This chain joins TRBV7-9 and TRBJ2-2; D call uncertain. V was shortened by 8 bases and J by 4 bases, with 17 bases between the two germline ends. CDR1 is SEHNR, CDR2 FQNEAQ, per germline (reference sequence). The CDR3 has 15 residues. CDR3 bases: TGTGCCAGCCGAAATAGTGGGGAATCCACCGGGGAGCTGTTTTTT. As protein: CASRNSGESTGELFF.